Given below is one T cell receptor beta chain in context. This clone was recorded a few times. The antigen this receptor binds is unknown. No much larger clone is present one base from it, and per-base qualities are unavailable. The cohort comprised some 730 healthy bone marrow donors. All cohort members were sampled while nominally healthy, although unrecorded immune exposures were likely present. The donor was CMV seronegative and belonged to the group of 352 seronegative cohort members. Each donor provided a peripheral blood sample, and peripheral blood mononuclear cells were used for TCR beta sequencing. Genomic DNA was extracted from the blood cell samples with the Qiagen DNeasy Blood Extraction Kit. The library was made by the immunoSEQ multiplex PCR assay. For the multiplex PCR, a mixture combining 60 forward primers for TCR Vbeta segments and 13 reverse primers for TCR Jbeta segments was used. Amplification of the CDR3 region of rearranged TCR beta genes was performed with a multiplex PCR assay on genomic DNA. The Illumina HiSeq System was used to sequence the amplified TCR beta libraries as 87-base-pair reads. Per the original workflow: Across the 670 or so repertoires, a later analysis counted tens of millions of unique TCR beta chains, roughly 11 million of which were shared by at least two donors. A nearest-neighbor algorithm error-corrected the raw reads and collapsed the reads into unique sequences, merging closely related sequences to remove PCR and sequencing errors. CDR3 sequences were aligned to IMGT reference sequences to assign V, D and J gene segments. For a sequence to be retained, a match of at least six nucleotides to both a V gene segment and a J gene segment was required. A rearrangement was called productive if the CDR3 had no stop codons and remained in frame with V and J, and every other rearrangement was called non-productive. CDR3 was defined by IMGT convention, running from the second conserved V-encoded cysteine to the conserved J-encoded phenylalanine. In an earlier analysis of 587 of the donors, sequences lacking an unambiguous match to a single V gene segment were excluded. In an earlier analysis of approximately 590 of the donors, V segments were called functional above 56.7% productive rearrangements and were called segregating when the between-donor standard deviation exceeded 5%. A statistical classification framework was built to diagnose cytomegalovirus status from the catalog of TCR beta chain sequences. V and J gene assignment, in a later analysis, came from comparing TCR nucleotide sequences with IMGT/GENE-DB human TR gene sequences. Using the TCRdist pipeline, a later analysis assigned CDR3 sequences along with most-parsimonious VDJ recombination scenarios. A later analysis defined each TCR beta chain by its CDR3 amino acid sequence plus V-gene family, and excluded reads lacking a unique V-gene family. A later analysis removed 500 to 600 highly shared, low-generation-probability nucleotide sequences to deal with suspected cross-contamination and a sequencing artifact. A later analysis calculated a clonal expansion index for each public chain from normalized within-repertoire ranks of inferred template counts. In a later analysis, generation probabilities were computed with a VDJ recombination model fitted to out-of-frame rearrangements, and the resulting probabilities were checked against IGoR. Hypergeometric tests were used in a later analysis to score TCR-TCR, TCR-HLA and TCR-CMV co-occurrence, with a repertoire-size bias correction applied to the TCR pairs. To estimate false discovery rates, a later analysis permuted the HLA or CMV assignments 20 times. In a later analysis, co-occurring TCRs were grouped using DBSCAN, with TCRdist sequence similarity added in when clustering inside HLA-allele-positive subsets. For co-occurrence clustering, repertoires with fewer than 30,000 or more than 120,000 public chains were excluded, along with five or six repertoires with anomalous nucleotide sharing. TCRdb retrieved this table from immuneACCESS and kept in-frame rearrangements only. Not all clones are present; in checked studies, unresolved V genes account for under half, and no reason is known for the remainder. The V and J calls and clone size come from that table; D and trimming were worked out from the DNA. Present in this sample are more than 100,000 clones, more than 55% of which were seen just once. Of the sample, less than 2% falls within the top ten clones.

The data are from a study of cytomegalovirus exposure and HLA in healthy donors (dated by TCRdb to about 2017). Study-level background: An earlier analysis of fewer than 750 of the donors reported 276 Gb of sequence data and around 100 million unique TCR beta sequences obtained from around 180 million T cells. Of the roughly 400 genotyped donors, 65% to 90% fell in the genetic ancestry cluster associated with self-reported Caucasian donors. Every discovery cohort repertoire had been produced on one sequencing platform. Among some 410 genotyped donors of the cohort, an average of roughly 240,000 unique TCR beta nucleotide sequences were sequenced per donor, around 20% of them non-productive. Roughly 5 DR-DQ haplotypes were handled as single units for association and clustering, since linkage in the cohort was strong. A later genetic analysis used genome-wide SNP genotypes for about three fifths of the roughly 700 donors, treating that subset as a discovery cohort. Donor age, sex, ethnicity and CMV serostatus were compiled alongside the repertoire data. Rather than drawing on any new phenotypic data, the later analysis identified candidate immune exposures from TCR beta sequences and the way those sequences occurred across donors. The T cell repertoires of under 750 subjects were profiled by immunosequencing and related to cytomegalovirus serostatus. Along with the approximately 700-subject first cohort, a separate validation cohort of some 130 different subjects was used. In a later analysis, previously published TCR beta repertoires from 600 to 850 donors were re-analyzed and high-resolution HLA genotyping was added so that TCR occurrence patterns could be studied. The aim of the study was to test whether cataloging public T cell receptors could identify signatures of past pathogen exposure. About 320 gigabases of sequencing data and approximately 80 million unique TCR sequences were included in an early release covering about 620 HLA-typed donors. An earlier analysis of around 580 of the donors used high-throughput TCR beta sequencing to judge whether each TCR beta V gene segment behaved as functional or pseudogenic. To predict cytomegalovirus infection status, the study brought together high-throughput TCR immunosequencing, statistical association of individual TCRs with disease status, and machine learning. Both class I and class II loci were covered by HLA typing, at four-digit resolution. Typing coverage differed by locus: A, B, C, DRB1 and DQB1 were typed in about 620-640 donors, DQA1 in about 560, DPA1 in around 580, and DPB1 in just under 490.

General findings and caveats noted by the study authors: Compared with equally common non-associated chains, HLA-associated TCR beta chains in a later analysis were more clonally expanded and had lower generation probabilities. An association between a missense DCLRE1C variant and V-gene and J-gene trimming of TCR beta chains was found in a later genetic analysis and replicated in an independent cohort. In an earlier analysis of fewer than 750 of the donors, most TCR beta V segments were observed in productive rearrangements about 90% or about 30% of the time, broadly matching IMGT annotations. Because counts were too low, roughly 18 rarely observed V segments, including chromosome 9 orphons, were left out of the earlier analysis of a few hundred of the donors. The 87-base-pair reads could not distinguish some IMGT-functional V segments, including TRBV6-2 and TRBV6-3, so those segments were excluded. In a later analysis, several top co-occurrence clusters were reported to appear linked to parvovirus B19, influenza, CMV and Epstein-Barr virus. This cohort had only TCR beta chains sequenced, and the lack of alpha or paired-chain data limited which features could be detected. In a later analysis, more than 15,000 TCR beta sequences were associated with specific HLA alleles at a false discovery rate of 0.05. It was suggested by the authors that the approach could potentially be generalized to other disease states and immunological phenotypes. According to a later analysis, most CMV-associated TCR beta chains appeared to be HLA-restricted, and the HLA associations seemed to be driven largely by CMV exposure. Assigning TCR associations to individual alleles was difficult when HLA alleles, especially DR and DQ, strongly co-occurred. According to a later analysis, TCR association rates differed among HLA loci, with DRB1 alleles showing the most associated TCRs and HLA-C alleles showing the fewest. Linkage disequilibrium might explain the correlated functional status among segregating V segments, but an unknown experimental factor could not be excluded. Because some donors lacked HLA typing at each locus, the association tests relied only on the typed subset. The presence/absence analyses assumed that sequencing depth was roughly uniform across donors, and that assumption may not be true. Most TCR sequences were seen in very few donors, while some public TCRs were found in many individuals. Cytomegalovirus status was reported to be diagnosed by the classifier with high specificity and sensitivity in both the original and validation cohorts. For the cohort, immune exposure information was limited to CMV serostatus. In vitro tests confirmed that three of the cytomegalovirus-associated TCR beta chains recognize cytomegalovirus antigens. Compared with the 666-donor mean, donors in an Asian-associated ancestry cluster had fewer N-insertions in productive TCRs, according to a later genetic analysis. A further reported finding was that TCR beta sequences accurately predicted the HLA-A and HLA-B alleles for most subjects in the first cohort. The study gave a list of 150 to 200 TCR beta chains associated with cytomegalovirus. A group of highly shared sequence variants was considered likely to be a technical artifact of the sequencing pipeline.

The CDR3 runs 14 residues from the cysteine to the phenylalanine. Left in the record is the CDR3 DNA by itself, 42 bases read in frame from the first base. V is shortened by 4 bases, J by 4 bases, and the region joining them spans 13 bases. Reading the germline V gene gives CDR1 MGHRA and CDR2 YSYEKL. Sequenced material: PBMCs. The receptor was derived from a man aged 18 to 29 in good health and CMV-seronegative. The V gene is TRBV4-1 and the J gene is TRBJ1-2; a weak D assignment points to TRBD1 (6 bases agree). In nucleotides, the sequence is TGCGCCAGCAGCCCCATTCAGGGGTTCTATGGCTACACCTTC. Translated, it reads CASSPIQGFYGYTF.